This T cell receptor beta chain was sequenced during a study of blood T cell repertoires in COVID-19. On the study more broadly: Samples came from the United States, Italy and Spain, spanning acute and convalescent COVID-19.

Repertoires were generated with immunoSEQ multiplex PCR, while TCRdb's copy carries only in-frame clones and drops some. This repertoire shows hundreds of thousands of clones, roughly nine tenths found once; its top ten account for roughly 1%. The CDR3 has 14 residues. Per germline, CDR1 MNHEY and CDR2 SVGAGI. Trimming at V came to 7 bases and at J to 0 bases, leaving 4 bases not matched to a gene. The gene calls are TRBV6-5 and TRBJ1-1, with 8 bases lining up with TRBD1. This sequence originates from a young woman who had recovered from COVID-19. Sequencing used PBMCs or T cells enriched from blood (not recorded which). The CDR3 loop is CASTDRAVNTEAFF. The CDR3 DNA reads TGTGCCAGCACGGACAGGGCCGTGAACACTGAAGCTTTCTTT.